This T cell receptor (beta chain) was sequenced in a study of regulatory T cells in long-lasting Graves disease. Findings and caveats of the study: Newly diagnosed Graves' patients had higher TCR diversity than persistent ones. Persistent disease was characterized by preferential usage of TRBV28, TRBJ1-2 and TRBJ2-5.

Time point: newly diagnosed GD, antithyroid drugs for less than 3 months. From PBMCs, RNA was extracted and then used to make the TCR library. Libraries of TCR beta came from iRepertoire HTBI primers plus Arm-PCR of CDR3 regions. In the original analysis: Looking across samples, the authors found 55 to 80 TRBV and 13 to 15 TRBJ segments. Using its own MiXCR run on the multiplex PCR reads, TCRdb lists one record per CDR3 protein. TCRdb, not the authors, supplied the V and J calls. The sample includes some 490,000 distinct CDR3 sequences, about 12% of them seen just once. CDR3 length: 17 amino acids. The germline V gene encodes CDR1 SGHVS and CDR2 FNYEAQ. V was pared by 2 bases and J by 0 bases, with 5 bases of the junction left unmatched. In the case of this clonotype: The target antigen is unknown.

This sample was also put to use in a study of T cells in Graves' hyperthyroidism and ophthalmopathy. That paper states: First-round RT-PCR targeting the TCR CDR3 was performed with the HTBI primer set.

Specimen: peripheral blood mononuclear cells (PBMCs), collected at new diagnosis, from a patient treated with antithyroid drugs. This TCR was sampled from a woman aged 25 to 39 with Graves disease. J is TRBJ2-2 and V is TRBV7-6, with 8 positions matching TRBD2. The CDR3 sequence: CASSLKPSGPNTGELFF. CDR3 nucleotide sequence: TGTGCCAGCAGCTTAAAGCCTAGCGGGCCGAACACCGGGGAGCTGTTTTTT.